This T cell receptor beta chain stems from a study of post-analysis software for immune sequencing data. Study in general: Included among the disease courses, which were recorded for the cohort, were relapsing-remitting, secondary progressive and progressive-relapsing multiple sclerosis.

Trimming removed 7 bases at V and 1 base at J, with 14 bases between. The CDR3 runs 15 residues. Germline-derived CDR1 and CDR2 are SNHLY and FYNNEI. In this sample, this clonotype turned up a few times. The target antigen is unknown. TCR beta cDNA libraries had unique molecular identifiers. Each batch of about 0.9 to 10 million T cells produced hundreds of thousands of cDNA molecules. TCRdb independently ran MiXCR on the PCR reads; one entry per CDR3 protein. This sample has approximately 770,000 distinct CDR3 sequences, with about 45% found just once. Broader study findings: In multiple sclerosis, normalized Chao1 diversity was significantly below that of controls. Comparison of patients with controls showed five TRBV segments more frequent in patients, TRBV5-6, TRBV5-1 and TRBV20-1 among them. Co-batched samples clustered tightly together by F measure.

Sample: blood. The TCR originated in a girl aged 10 to 17 with multiple sclerosis. The chain carries TRBV2 and TRBJ2-1, with no clear D. For the CDR3, the DNA is TGTGCCAGCAACCAACAAAAACCTTCCTACAATGAGCAGTTCTTC. This gives the protein CASNQQKPSYNEQFF.